Listed below are T cell receptor beta chains from one sample, sequenced in a study of T-cell reconstitution after alpha-beta-depleted transplantation in children. TCRdb recomputed calls from the PCR reads with MiXCR, one row per CDR3 protein. The data contain 150,000 to 200,000 distinct CDR3 sequences, about 6.4% of them singletons. The sequencing used PBMCs from the stem cell graft donor, collected from the stem cell graft. These receptor sequences come from a human donor who donated a stem cell graft to a child with Wiskott-Aldrich syndrome. Each CDR3 is given with its conserved first and last residue. Each record gives: clone size, D gene, V gene, J gene, CDR3 DNA, CDR3 protein. The D gene is left open where the match is weak. Expanded clones get a size class; other rows say once, few or many, or leave the size out.

>few|TRBD1|TRBV29-1|TRBJ1-1
TGCAGCGTCCCGTGGGACAGGAACACTGAAGCTTTCTTT
CSVPWDRNTEAFF
>few|NA|TRBV5-1|TRBJ1-2
TGCGCCAGCAGCAACACCCAACAGAATTTGGCTGGCTACACCTTC
CASSNTQQNLAGYTF
>many|NA|TRBV10-3|TRBJ2-5
TGTGCCATCAGTGAGTTCCAAGAGACCCAGTACTTC
CAISEFQETQYF
>few|NA|TRBV10-2|TRBJ2-7
TGCGCCAGCAGTGCAGGAGGGGGGTCGTCCTACGAGCAGTACTTC
CASSAGGGSSYEQYF
>NA|TRBD1|TRBV7-6|TRBJ2-7
TGTGCCAGCAGTTCACTCCCTTCCGGGACAGTTCCCTACGAGCAGTACTTC
CASSSLPSGTVPYEQYF
>many|NA|TRBV29-1|TRBJ2-7
TGCAGCGTTGCTATGTCCTACGAGCAGTACTTC
CSVAMSYEQYF
>many|NA|TRBV6-5|TRBJ2-2
TGTGCCAGCAGTTATGCGGGGGCTGGGGAGCTGTTTTTT
CASSYAGAGELFF
>many|TRBD1|TRBV6-1|TRBJ2-2
TGTGCCAGCAGCCGGACAGGGGTGGGCACCGGGGAGCTGTTTTTT
CASSRTGVGTGELFF
>many|NA|TRBV28|TRBJ2-7
TGTGCCAGCAGTTTATACGTTACCAGCCGTTCCGAGCAGTACTTC
CASSLYVTSRSEQYF
>few|NA|TRBV5-4|TRBJ2-2
TGTGCCAGCAGCTATGGGATCCCGAAGGACACCGGGGAGCTGTTTTTT
CASSYGIPKDTGELFF
>many|TRBD2|TRBV7-6|TRBJ2-3
TGTGCCAGCAGCTTAGAAGCGGGAGAAGGGGCGGATACGCAGTATTTT
CASSLEAGEGADTQYF
>many|NA|TRBV5-5|TRBJ1-1
TGTGCCAGCACCAACGAGGGGATGGGGACTGAAGCTTTCTTT
CASTNEGMGTEAFF
>few|NA|TRBV7-2|TRBJ2-1
TGTGCCAGCAGCACCAACAGGGTGTCTGAGCAGTTCTTC
CASSTNRVSEQFF
>many|NA|TRBV6-5|TRBJ2-4
TGTGCCAGCAGTTACGGCTCGGGAGACGGACTAGCCAAAAACATTCAGTACTTC
CASSYGSGDGLAKNIQYF
>many|NA|TRBV5-1|TRBJ1-3
TGCGCCAGCAGCTTGGAAGGGTCTGGAAACACCATATATTTT
CASSLEGSGNTIYF
>few|NA|TRBV3-1|TRBJ2-7
TGTGCCAGCAGCCAAATCCCTGTAGAGCAGTACTTC
CASSQIPVEQYF
>many|TRBD1|TRBV29-1|TRBJ1-4
TGCAGCATCTGGACAGGGTCTAATGAAAAACTGTTTTTT
CSIWTGSNEKLFF
>once|NA|TRBV2|TRBJ1-2
TGTGCCAGCAGACTCCGAAGGGTAGCTAACTATGGCTACACCTTC
CASRLRRVANYGYTF
>many|NA|TRBV27|TRBJ2-7
TGTGCCAGCAGTTTATCAACAACGGGGGCCGAGCAGTACTTC
CASSLSTTGAEQYF
>many|TRBD1|TRBV29-1|TRBJ2-1
TGCAGCGTTGAGGGACAGGGGGTGCCCTACAATGAGCAGTTCTTC
CSVEGQGVPYNEQFF
>many|TRBD2|TRBV6-1|TRBJ2-1
TGTGCCAGCAACATCCTAGCGGGAGACTACAATGAGCAGTTCTTC
CASNILAGDYNEQFF
>many|NA|TRBV20-1|TRBJ1-1
TGCAGTGCTAGCTGGGAGCCTACGCGGGGGAACACTGAAGCTTTCTTT
CSASWEPTRGNTEAFF
>once|TRBD2|TRBV18|TRBJ2-1
TGTGCCAGCTCACCTACTAGCGGGAGGGGTAATGAGCAGTTCTTC
CASSPTSGRGNEQFF
>many|NA|TRBV7-6|TRBJ2-7
TGTGCCAGCAGCTATGGCCAGTCGGGGGTTAGCGAGCAGTACTTC
CASSYGQSGVSEQYF
>few|TRBD1|TRBV7-2|TRBJ1-1
TGTGCCAGCACCCGGGACAGGGCGAACACTGAAGCTTTCTTT
CASTRDRANTEAFF
>many|NA|TRBV4-3|TRBJ2-2
TGCGCCAGCAGCCAAGATCGGCTTAACACCGGGGAGCTGTTTTTT
CASSQDRLNTGELFF
>many|NA|TRBV3-1|TRBJ2-7
TGTGCCAGCAGCGTTGCCGGGACTCCAAACGACGAGCAGTACTTC
CASSVAGTPNDEQYF
>many|NA|TRBV20-1|TRBJ1-1
TGCAGTGCTAGCAAAGAACGGAACACTGAAGCTTTCTTT
CSASKERNTEAFF
>NA|NA|TRBV5-5|TRBJ2-4
TGTGCCAGCAGCTTGTTACTAGCAGCGGCCAAAAACATTCAGTACTTC
CASSLLLAAAKNIQYF
>NA|TRBD1|TRBV4-1|TRBJ2-5
TGCGCCAGCAGCCAAGCTTCACAGGGGGCGGCTCAAGAGACCCAGTACTTC
CASSQASQGAAQETQYF
>many|TRBD1|TRBV4-3|TRBJ2-7
TGCGCCAGCAGCCAAGGACAGGGATGGAGGTACGAGCAGTACTTC
CASSQGQGWRYEQYF
>many|NA|TRBV12-3/TRBV12-4|TRBJ1-5
TGTGCCAGCAGTTTACAGGGGTGGTGGGATCAGCCCCAGCATTTT
CASSLQGWWDQPQHF
>NA|NA|TRBV7-9|TRBJ1-2
TGTGCCAGCAGCCCAGGGTGGCTGGACTATGGCTACACCTTC
CASSPGWLDYGYTF
>many|NA|TRBV6-1|TRBJ1-2
TGTGCCAGCAGTGAACAGGGACGGGACTATGGCTACACCTTC
CASSEQGRDYGYTF
>few|NA|TRBV24-1|TRBJ2-3
TGTGCCACCAGTGATTTGGGGGCCGGCACAGATACGCAGTATTTT
CATSDLGAGTDTQYF
>many|TRBD2|TRBV4-3|TRBJ2-7
TGCGCCAGCAGCCAAGATTCGGGGGGGGAGCAGTACTTC
CASSQDSGGEQYF
>many|NA|TRBV5-1|TRBJ2-1
TGCGCCAGCAGCGTGGGACCTTTCAATGAGCAGTTCTTC
CASSVGPFNEQFF
>many|NA|TRBV25-1|TRBJ1-1
TGTGCCAGCAGTGGGGATCGGCCATCGCAGGGGAGTCTCACTGAAGCTTTCTTT
CASSGDRPSQGSLTEAFF
>few|NA|TRBV7-8|TRBJ2-6
TGTGCCAGCAGCTTAGGAAGGTGGGACTCTGGGGCCAACGTCCTGACTTTC
CASSLGRWDSGANVLTF
>many|NA|TRBV5-1|TRBJ2-5
TGCGCCAGCAGCTTGATGGCAGGGCAAGAGACCCAGTACTTC
CASSLMAGQETQYF
>many|NA|TRBV12-3/TRBV12-4|TRBJ1-2
TGTGCCAGCAGTTTATTTACAGAGCGCGGCTACACCTTC
CASSLFTERGYTF
>many|NA|TRBV6-6|TRBJ2-3
TGTGCCAGCAGACCTCATCCCACGGATACGCAGTATTTT
CASRPHPTDTQYF
>many|TRBD2|TRBV7-2|TRBJ2-7
TGTGCCAGCAGCTCCAATAAAGCGGGAGGGAGCTACGAGCAGTACTTC
CASSSNKAGGSYEQYF
>many|NA|TRBV5-1|TRBJ1-4
TGCGCCAGCAGTCGCAGCTCAACTAATGAAAAACTGTTTTTT
CASSRSSTNEKLFF
>many|NA|TRBV12-3/TRBV12-4|TRBJ1-1
TGTGCCAGCAGCTCATTCAGGAGGAACACTGAAGCTTTCTTT
CASSSFRRNTEAFF
>NA|NA|TRBV20-1|TRBJ2-1
TGCAGTGCTGGACTCCCGGGGGTCCTACATGAGCAGTTCTTC
CSAGLPGVLHEQFF
>few|NA|TRBV30|TRBJ1-5
TGTGCCTGGAGTGTACAGGGAAATCAGCCCCAGCATTTT
CAWSVQGNQPQHF
>many|NA|TRBV7-9|TRBJ2-1
TGTGCCAGCAGCTTAGCATACAGGAGCTACAATGAGCAGTTCTTC
CASSLAYRSYNEQFF
>NA|TRBD1|TRBV7-9|TRBJ2-5
TGTGCCAGCAGCCATGGACAGGGAAAAGAGACCCAGTACTTC
CASSHGQGKETQYF
>many|NA|TRBV12-3/TRBV12-4|TRBJ2-7
TGTGCCAGCAGTGGTCCGGGGTCCCTATCCTACGAGCAGTACTTC
CASSGPGSLSYEQYF
>many|NA|TRBV20-1|TRBJ1-2
TGCAGTGCACCTAACTATGGCTACACCTTC
CSAPNYGYTF
>NA|NA|TRBV6-2/TRBV6-3|TRBJ1-5
TGTGCCAGCAGCCTCGGGACCTTGAGCAATCAGCCCCAGCATTTT
CASSLGTLSNQPQHF
>many|NA|TRBV5-1|TRBJ2-5
TGCGCCAGCAGCTCCCCGCGGGGTAACCAAGAGACCCAGTACTTC
CASSSPRGNQETQYF
>NA|NA|TRBV5-1|TRBJ2-7
TGCGCCAGCAGCCTTTCCCCCGGAGGGGAATACGAGCAGTACTTC
CASSLSPGGEYEQYF
>many|NA|TRBV4-3|TRBJ1-2
TGCGCCAGCAGCCAAGCCGCAGGGGCAGGTTTTGGCTACACCTTC
CASSQAAGAGFGYTF